Listed here are 31 T cell receptor beta chains from one sample, sequenced in a study of cytomegalovirus exposure and HLA in healthy donors. 13 Jbeta primers and 60 Vbeta primers were used for the PCR. Profiling relied on immunoSEQ multiplex PCR, and the TCRdb table lists in-frame clones only, not all of them. The sample has 150,000 or so clones. Input material: PBMCs. The source is a woman aged 60-70 years in good health and CMV-seronegative.

The rearrangement uses TRBV18 and TRBJ1-2, with a possible D match to TRBD1 (5 bases). Trimming shortened V by 4 bases and J by 4 bases, and 16 bases separated the two germline ends. Germline-derived CDR1 and CDR2 are KGHSH and LQKENI. The CDR3 is made up of 15 amino acids. The CDR3 spells CASSLVQGSGYGYTF. The CDR3 DNA sequence: TGTGCCAGCTCACTCGTGCAGGGCTCAGGCTATGGCTACACCTTC. The full variable domain, rest sourced from reference TRBV18 and TRBJ1-2, is NAGVMQNPRHLVRRRGQEARLRCSPMKGHSHVYWYRQLPEEGLKFMVYLQKENIIDESGMPKERFSAEFPKEGPSILRIQQVVRGDSAAYFCASSLVQGSGYGYTFGSGTRLTVV.

This chain uses TRBV19 with TRBJ1-1; TRBD1 matches at 8 bases. Losses at the gene ends were 2 bases for V and 4 bases for J; bases not matched to a gene: 6. CDR1 and CDR2 (germline): LNHDA, SQIVND (reference sequence). CDR3 length: 15 amino acids. DNA for the CDR3: TGTGCCAGTAGTATACAGGGGGCCGGAGGCACTGAAGCTTTCTTT. Translating it yields CASSIQGAGGTEAFF.

The chain joins TRBV5-8 to TRBJ1-1; 8 bases agree with TRBD1. CDR1 and CDR2 from the germline V gene are SGHTS and YDEGEE. J was trimmed by 10 bases and V by 4 bases; bases with no gene match: 21. The CDR3 totals 17 residues. The CDR3 nucleotides are TGTGCCAGCAGCGTATCCCCAGGGGGCCGTCCGCTCCGGGGAGCTTTCTTT. This translates into CASSVSPGGRPLRGAFF.

The chain joins TRBV4-2 to TRBJ2-7, with 9 bases identical to TRBD1. V lost 4 bases, J lost 5 bases, and 12 bases stayed unmatched. From germline, CDR1 is LGHNA and CDR2 YNFKEQ. CDR3 length equals 16 residues. Here the CDR3 DNA reads TGTGCCAGCAGCCCCAGGACAGGGGCCCGCGGGGACGAGCAGTACTTC. This gives the protein CASSPRTGARGDEQYF.

This chain connects TRBV5-4 to TRBJ1-4, with TRBD1 identical over 8 bases. The CDR3 totals 15 residues. Germline lookup yields CDR1 SGHNT and CDR2 YYREEE (reference sequence). V trimming: 4 bases; J trimming: 4 bases; junction bases outside the gene matches: 6. Here the CDR3 reads CASSTRQGINEKLFF. For the CDR3, the DNA is TGTGCCAGCAGCACACGACAGGGGATTAATGAAAAACTGTTTTTT.

V and J are TRBV7-9 and TRBJ1-5; TRBD1 is a possible D gene (6 bases). V lost 4 bases and J lost 5, with 12 bases in between. CDR3 length: 14 amino acids. Germline V gives CDR1 SEHNR, CDR2 FQNEAQ (reference sequence). The CDR3 here is CASSSWTVDQPQHF. CDR3 DNA: TGTGCCAGCAGCTCTTGGACAGTCGATCAGCCCCAGCATTTT.

J is TRBJ1-1 and V is TRBV18; D is ambiguous. The germline gives CDR1 KGHSH, CDR2 LQKENI. Trimming shortened V by 3 bases and J by 0 bases, and 8 bases separated the two germline ends. The CDR3 contains 14 residues. DNA of the CDR3: TGTGCCAGCTCACCTTCGGTCCTGAACACTGAAGCTTTCTTT. As protein: CASSPSVLNTEAFF.

Points on this clone: Other nucleotide sequences from this sample produce the same CDR3. The chain couples TRBV27 to TRBJ1-1, with TRBD1 matching over 9 bases. This CDR3 has 14 residues. With 3 bases clipped from V and 4 bases from J, the junction kept 3 bases outside the gene matches. Germline-derived CDR1 and CDR2 are MNHEY and SMNVEV (reference sequence). The chain's CDR3 is CASSFTGGSTEAFF. The CDR3 coding sequence is TGTGCCAGCAGTTTCACAGGGGGCTCCACTGAAGCTTTCTTT.

The chain combines TRBV5-1 with TRBJ2-5; no clear D. The CDR3 totals 12 residues. The V end was cut by 0 bases, the J end by 5 bases, with 5 bases between. Germline values: CDR1 SGHRS, CDR2 YFSETQ. In nucleotides, the CDR3 is TGCGCCAGCAGCTTGGCTGCGGAGACCCAGTACTTC. It encodes CASSLAAETQYF.

J is TRBJ2-1 and V is TRBV15; TRBD1 might be the D (6 bases). The V gene's germline CDR1 is LNHNV and CDR2 YYDKDF (reference sequence). The CDR3 has 16 amino acids. Trimming cost V 2 bases and J 0 bases, with 11 bases left between them. CDR3 sequence reads: CATSRPDRSSYNEQFF. The CDR3 coding sequence is TGTGCCACCAGCAGACCCGACAGGAGCTCCTACAATGAGCAGTTCTTC. The variable domain in full, with the rest retrieved from reference TRBV15 and TRBJ2-1, is DAMVIQNPRYQVTQFGKPVTLSCSQTLNHNVMYWYQQKSSQAPKLLFHYYDKDFNNEADTPDNFQSRRPNTSFCFLDIRSPGLGDTAMYLCATSRPDRSSYNEQFFGPGTRLTVL.

The rearrangement uses TRBV5-1 and TRBJ1-1; D not certain. V was shortened by 4 bases and J by 0 bases, with 13 bases between the two germline ends. Per the germline V gene, CDR1 is SGHRS and CDR2 is YFSETQ. The CDR3 sequence is 15 residues long. CDR3 sequence (DNA): TGCGCCAGCAGCCTGCTTAGTGTAGTGAACACTGAAGCTTTCTTT. Amino acids: CASSLLSVVNTEAFF. Complete variable domain (other parts from reference TRBV5-1 and TRBJ1-1): KAGVTQTPRYLIKTRGQQVTLSCSPISGHRSVSWYQQTPGQGLQFLFEYFSETQRNKGNFPGRFSGRQFSNSRSEMNVSTLELGDSALYLCASSLLSVVNTEAFFGQGTRLTVV.

This rearrangement joins TRBV5-1 to TRBJ1-1; TRBD1 matches at 8 bases. V lost 3 bases and J lost 7; bases outside the gene matches: 5. Germline V gene sequence: CDR1 SGHRS, CDR2 YFSETQ. The CDR3 runs to 13 residues. DNA for the CDR3: TGCGCCAGCAGCTCCCAGGGGGCAGGTGAAGCTTTCTTT. It specifies CASSSQGAGEAFF.

The gene calls are TRBV5-4 and TRBJ2-1; 7 nucleotides line up with TRBD2. The CDR3 contains 15 residues. V dropped 0 bases and J dropped 4; count of bases not matched to a gene: 4. Germline V gene data show CDR1 as SGHNT and CDR2 as YYREEE (reference sequence). The CDR3 is CASSLAGSGYNEQFF. CDR3 DNA sequence: TGTGCCAGCAGCTTGGCTGGTAGCGGGTACAATGAGCAGTTCTTC.

This chain connects TRBV5-4 to TRBJ1-6; 8 nucleotides align to TRBD1. This CDR3 has 17 amino acids. CDR1 SGHNT and CDR2 YYREEE come from the germline V gene (reference sequence). J lost 7 bases, V lost 3 bases, and 12 bases had no gene match. Written as DNA, the CDR3 is TGTGCCAGCAGCTCCCAGGGGGCGGCGGAATTAAATTCACCCCTCCACTTT. Its protein product is CASSSQGAAELNSPLHF.

The rearrangement joins TRBV4-1 to TRBJ1-5, with TRBD1 matching 8 bases. The CDR3 is 18 amino acids. The germline gives CDR1 MGHRA, CDR2 YSYEKL. V shed 4 bases, J shed 0 bases, and the junction held 11 bases outside the gene matches. CDR3 residues: CASSPRFTGTGSNQPQHF. The DNA for the CDR3 is TGCGCCAGCAGCCCCAGATTTACCGGGACAGGTAGCAATCAGCCCCAGCATTTT.

The chain employs TRBV5-5 and TRBJ1-5; possibly TRBD1 for D (6 bases). The CDR3 sequence is 13 residues long. Trimming took off 4 bases at V and 5 bases at J, with 10 bases between the two ends. CDR1 and CDR2 from the germline V gene are SGHKS and YYEKEE (reference sequence). DNA of the CDR3: TGTGCCAGCAGCCCGACAGGAGATCAGCCCCAGCATTTT. It yields the protein CASSPTGDQPQHF.

The rearrangement joins TRBV28 to TRBJ2-1; the match to TRBD2 covers 13 bases. Germline V lookup: CDR1 MDHEN, CDR2 SYDVKM. Trimming took 5 bases from V and 9 from J; bases not matched to a gene: 7. The CDR3 runs 15 residues. The CDR3 coding sequence is TGTGCCAGCAGTCTCAGGACTAGCGGGAGATCTGAGCAGTTCTTC. Residues: CASSLRTSGRSEQFF.

The chain recombines TRBV5-1 with TRBJ2-7, with 8 bases aligning to TRBD1. In germline, CDR1 is SGHRS, CDR2 YFSETQ. There are 19 residues in the CDR3. After removal of 3 bases from V and 3 bases from J, the junction contained 20 bases not matched to a gene. The CDR3 spells CASSSTTTGETSLRYEQYF. The CDR3 DNA follows: TGCGCCAGCAGCTCGACGACGACAGGGGAAACCTCTCTTCGCTACGAGCAGTACTTC.

This sequence joins TRBV9 and TRBJ2-3; D remains unclear. The CDR3 extends over 14 amino acids. V was trimmed by 0 bases and J by 3 bases, leaving 8 bases between them. Germline loops: CDR1 SGDLS, CDR2 YYNGEE. CDR3: CASSVGGLTDTQYF. CDR3 DNA: TGTGCCAGCAGCGTAGGTGGCTTAACAGATACGCAGTATTTT.

This chain joins TRBV4-1 and TRBJ1-1; a possible D gene is TRBD1 (5 bases). The CDR3 covers 13 residues. Germline CDR1 reads MGHRA; CDR2 reads YSYEKL. Trimming took off 5 bases at V and 11 bases at J, with 18 bases between the two ends. As DNA, the CDR3 is TGCGCCAGCAGCGTACAGGCTTGGGGGGGGGCTTTCTTT. Its protein is CASSVQAWGGAFF.

V and J are TRBV6-5 and TRBJ1-6; no definite D call. The CDR3 is 14 residues long. The V end lost 4 bases, the J end lost 7 bases, and 11 bases lay between the germline ends. Germline CDR1 is MNHEY and CDR2 is SVGAGI. This CDR3 is CASSSRVSNSPLHF. In nucleotides, the CDR3 is TGTGCCAGCAGTTCCCGGGTTTCAAATTCACCCCTCCACTTT.

This chain links TRBV5-1 with TRBJ2-2; TRBD2 agrees at 7 bases. This CDR3 has 17 residues. Per the germline V gene, CDR1 is SGHRS and CDR2 is YFSETQ. Trimming at V came to 4 bases and at J to 7 bases, leaving 16 bases not matched to a gene. The CDR3 nucleotides are TGCGCCAGCAGCCCAATCCTTCCGGGACTATCGTACGGGGAGCTGTTTTTT. It yields the protein CASSPILPGLSYGELFF. Full variable domain (remainder filled in from reference TRBV5-1 and TRBJ2-2): KAGVTQTPRYLIKTRGQQVTLSCSPISGHRSVSWYQQTPGQGLQFLFEYFSETQRNKGNFPGRFSGRQFSNSRSEMNVSTLELGDSALYLCASSPILPGLSYGELFFGEGSRLTVL.

This chain connects TRBV29-1 to TRBJ1-1; TRBD1 is a possible D gene (5 bases). The germline gives CDR1 SQVTM, CDR2 ANQGSEA. V gave up 2 bases and J gave up 3 bases, with 16 bases separating them. The CDR3 has 15 amino acids. This chain's CDR3 is CSVENPGWGDTEAFF. In DNA, the CDR3 is TGCAGCGTTGAAAATCCGGGGTGGGGGGACACTGAAGCTTTCTTT.

This chain connects TRBV4-1 to TRBJ1-2; perhaps TRBD1 as D (5 bases). This CDR3 has 13 amino acids. In germline, CDR1 is MGHRA, CDR2 YSYEKL. V lost 1 base and J lost 8, with 11 bases in between. CDR3 nucleotides: TGCGCCAGCAGCCAAGCTCAGGGTGAGGGCTACACCTTC. It is translated as CASSQAQGEGYTF.

This chain connects TRBV5-1 to TRBJ2-5, with D unresolved. The CDR3 sequence is 12 residues long. V was pared by 1 base and J by 5 bases, with 6 bases between. Looked up from germline, CDR1 is SGHRS and CDR2 is YFSETQ. This CDR3 reads CASSLRWETQYF. The CDR3 DNA is TGCGCCAGCAGCTTGCGGTGGGAGACCCAGTACTTC.

The rearrangement links TRBV15 to TRBJ2-7, with 10 bases that match TRBD2. V trimming: 5 bases; J trimming: 0 bases; junction bases outside the gene matches: 10. This CDR3 region has 17 residues. CDR1 and CDR2 from the germline V gene are LNHNV and YYDKDF (reference sequence). The CDR3 sequence: CATSPGLAELSSYEQYF. CDR3 nucleotide sequence: TGTGCCACCAGCCCAGGACTAGCGGAATTAAGCTCCTACGAGCAGTACTTC.

The CDR3 region is CASSPSGTSGGYEQYF. The CDR3, as DNA: TGTGCCAGCAGTCCCTCGGGTACCTCGGGTGGCTACGAGCAGTACTTC. The V gene is TRBV2, the J gene TRBJ2-7; D unclear. The V gene lost 5 bases and the J gene lost 3 bases, with 20 bases spanning the gap. From germline, CDR1 is SNHLY and CDR2 FYNNEI. CDR3 length equals 16 residues.

This CDR3 reads CAISEPGGEDGTDTQYF. In DNA form, the CDR3 reads TGTGCCATCAGTGAGCCGGGGGGGGAGGATGGCACAGATACGCAGTATTTT. V usage is TRBV10-3 and J usage is TRBJ2-3, with 8 nucleotides matching TRBD2. CDR1 and CDR2 from the germline V gene are ENHRY and SYGVKD. The CDR3 extends over 17 amino acids. J gave up 1 base and V 2 bases, and 8 bases lay outside the gene matches.

The chain combines TRBV20-1 with TRBJ1-2; D is unclear. Germline values: CDR1 DFQATT, CDR2 SNEGSKA (reference sequence). This CDR3 spans 11 amino acids. V lost 1 base to trimming and J lost 5 bases, with 5 bases between them. In DNA form, the CDR3 reads TGCAGTGCTAGAGGCGCGTATGGCTACACCTTC. Its protein product is CSARGAYGYTF.

V gene TRBV6-5 combines with J gene TRBJ1-1, with a possible D match to TRBD1 (5 bases). This CDR3 region has 14 residues. The germline CDR1 and CDR2 sequences are MNHEY and SVGAGI. The V end was cut by 6 bases, the J end by 3 bases, with 14 bases between. The CDR3 protein is CASRPGQVDTEAFF. The CDR3, as DNA: TGTGCCAGCAGACCCGGACAAGTTGACACTGAAGCTTTCTTT.

V is TRBV12-5 and J is TRBJ2-2; TRBD2 agrees at 7 bases. The CDR3 covers 15 residues. With V trimmed by 2 bases and J by 6 bases, 6 bases remained unmatched. Per the germline V gene, CDR1 is LGHNT and CDR2 is FRNRAP. CDR3 residues: CASGLPPAGAGELFF. In DNA, the CDR3 is TGTGCTAGTGGTTTGCCCCCGGCGGGGGCCGGGGAGCTGTTTTTT.